Here is one T cell receptor beta chain with its context. Antigen: not known. The data stem from a study of blood T cells in healthy people across ages. Study outcomes and limitations: No one knew whether donors had CMV, which possibly confounded expanded clonotype changes. The fall in TCR beta diversity per million T cells was roughly linear with age.

Each of the donors had roughly 9.1 milliliters of peripheral blood drawn into EDTA-treated Vacutainer tubes. The authors ran a second PCR of about 6 to 11 cycles using a sample-barcoded 5' primer and a J-beta primer mix. Every cDNA molecule carried a tag from a template-switch adaptor bearing 12 random nucleotides. From the 5' RACE reads, TCRdb called clonotypes with MiXCR, one entry per CDR3 protein. The sample includes about 1.8 million distinct CDR3 sequences, 49% of them seen just once. The V gene's germline CDR1 is MNHEY and CDR2 SVGAGI. The CDR3 is 15 amino acids. Trimming cost V 4 bases and J 2 bases; bases outside gene matches: 7.

The TCR comes from a woman between 40 and 50 years old in good health. Sequencing used blood. The chain combines TRBV6-5 with TRBJ1-2, with TRBD1 matching 7 bases. CDR3 bases: TGTGCCAGCAGTTCAATCGGGACAGACAACTATGGCTACACCTTC. Translating it yields CASSSIGTDNYGYTF.